The clone carrying this T cell receptor beta chain appeared a few times. The data derive from a study of lymphopenia after photon versus proton radiotherapy. Losses at the gene ends were 6 bases for V and 0 bases for J; bases not matched to a gene: 6. The CDR3 has 15 amino acids. Germline values: CDR1 MNHNY, CDR2 SVGAGI (reference sequence). Sequencing used immunoSEQ multiplex PCR; TCRdb keeps in-frame clones, though not all of them. The sample comprises 68,000 or so clones, around 90% of which are singletons, and approximately 2.9% rests with the top ten. The chain carries TRBV6-6 and TRBJ1-1; 8 nucleotides line up with TRBD1. This clonotype was obtained from a woman in her sixties or seventies with pancreatic cancer. Sequencing used peripheral blood, obtained from a patient treated with photon-based radiotherapy. The CDR3 sequence: CASSPRTGMNTEAFF. The CDR3 DNA sequence: TGTGCCAGCAGCCCCCGGACAGGGATGAACACTGAAGCTTTCTTT.